This TCR beta chain comes out of a study of blood T cell repertoires in COVID-19. The repertoire was sequenced with immunoSEQ multiplex PCR; TCRdb's copy has only in-frame clones and lacks some. Among some 300,000 clones, around 92% were seen once, and the ten largest hold over 9%. V was shortened by 5 bases and J by 6 bases, with 8 bases between the two germline ends. Germline CDR1 is SGHTA and CDR2 is FQGTGA. CDR3 length equals 12 residues. The count of this clone is one. Across about two dozen US areas, participants ranged in age from roughly 18 to 95 years. Cohorts were determined from participant-reported clinical history.

This clonotype originated in a woman between 25 and 40 years old who had recovered from COVID-19. The sequenced sample consisted of PBMCs or T cells enriched from blood (not recorded which). J is TRBJ2-1 and V is TRBV7-3, with D possibly being TRBD2 (5 bases). CDR3 residues: CASSPTSNEQFF. The DNA of the CDR3 is TGTGCCAGCAGCCCTACTAGCAATGAGCAGTTCTTC.